These 13 T cell receptor beta chains were sequenced from one sample in a study of T cells in Graves' hyperthyroidism and ophthalmopathy. Using RNA transcripts as the source, TCR beta CDR3 regions were amplified. The TCR CDR3 was amplified in a first-round RT-PCR using the HTBI primer set. MiXCR, run by TCRdb on the multiplex PCR reads, gives a single entry per CDR3 protein. The sample carries fewer than 250,000 distinct CDR3 sequences, over 15% recorded once. The sequenced sample was blood. The receptors originated from a man aged 50 to 59 with Graves' hyperthyroidism.

In its sample, this clonotype was seen a few times. J is TRBJ2-1 and V is TRBV19, with D possibly TRBD2 on 5 matching bases. Germline V gene sequence: CDR1 LNHDA, CDR2 SQIVND (reference sequence). Between the trimmed V and J ends, which lost 4 bases and 4 bases, there was a span of 11 bases. The CDR3 contains 14 residues. CDR3 nucleotides: TGTGCCAGTAGTAGGCCAGGAGGTTACAATGAGCAGTTCTTC. This translates into CASSRPGGYNEQFF.

Ten or more counts support this clonotype. V gene TRBV10-3 combines with J gene TRBJ2-1; TRBD2 aligns across 8 bases. CDR3 size: 16 residues. V lost 4 bases and J lost 0; bases outside the gene matches: 5. Germline values: CDR1 ENHRY, CDR2 SYGVKD. The CDR3 nucleotides are TGTGCCATCAGTGTAAGTCTAGCGGGCTCCTACAATGAGCAGTTCTTC. Its protein product is CAISVSLAGSYNEQFF.

This clonotype came up a few times. J is TRBJ2-3 and V is TRBV25-1; no clear D gene. Germline assignment: CDR1 MGHDK and CDR2 SYGVNS. Trimming removed 3 bases from V and 2 bases from J, with 9 bases in between. The CDR3 is 14 amino acids. CDR3 in DNA: TGTGCCAGCAGTGAGTACAGCCTCACAGATACGCAGTATTTT. It yields the protein CASSEYSLTDTQYF. The full variable domain, its missing parts supplied by reference TRBV25-1 and TRBJ2-3, is EADIYQTPRYLVIGTGKKITLECSQTMGHDKMYWYQQDPGMELHLIHYSYGVNSTEKGDLSSESTVSRIRTEHFPLTLESARPSHTSQYLCASSEYSLTDTQYFGPGTRLTVL.

V is TRBV5-8 and J is TRBJ2-1; the match to TRBD1 covers 7 bases. Trimming took 5 bases from V and 6 from J; bases not matched to a gene: 8. Germline assignment: CDR1 SGHTS and CDR2 YDEGEE. This CDR3 has 14 residues. This CDR3 reads CASRPRDSANEQFF. CDR3 bases: TGTGCCAGCAGACCCCGGGACAGTGCCAATGAGCAGTTCTTC.

This clonotype has at least ten counts. The chain recombines TRBV18 with TRBJ1-2; D is unresolved. The CDR3 covers 15 residues. In germline, CDR1 is KGHSH, CDR2 LQKENI. Trimming took 2 bases from V and 4 from J, leaving 14 bases between them. CDR3 sequence (DNA): TGTGCCAGCTCACCATTTCGGGATAGTTCCTATGGCTACACCTTC. This translates into CASSPFRDSSYGYTF.

In its sample, this clonotype was seen a few times. V usage is TRBV7-9 and J usage is TRBJ2-5; D not certain. V lost 4 bases and J lost 5, with 8 bases in between. Germline-derived CDR1 and CDR2 are SEHNR and FQNEAQ (reference sequence). The CDR3 is 12 residues long. CDR3: CASSSGRETQYF. The DNA of the CDR3 is TGTGCCAGCAGCTCAGGCAGGGAGACCCAGTACTTC. Using reference TRBV7-9 and TRBJ2-5 for the parts outside the CDR3, the full variable domain is DTGVSQNPRHKITKRGQNVTFRCDPISEHNRLYWYRQTLGQGPEFLTYFQNEAQLEKSRLLSDRFSAERPKGSFSTLEIQRTEQGDSAMYLCASSSGRETQYFGPGTRLLVL.

This clonotype was picked up many times. This chain uses TRBV5-1 with TRBJ2-7, with 11 bases lining up with TRBD2. CDR1 and CDR2 (germline): SGHRS, YFSETQ. CDR3 length: 15 amino acids. V lost 5 bases to trimming and J lost 3 bases; unmatched junction nucleotides: 7. CDR3 DNA: TGCGCCAGCAGGCCGACTAGCGGGACCTTCTACGAGCAGTACTTC. Translation gives CASRPTSGTFYEQYF.

The chain has TRBV2 and TRBJ1-5; 8 nucleotides line up with TRBD1. The J segment lost 3 bases and the V segment lost 7 bases, leaving 14 bases of the junction unmatched. From germline, CDR1 is SNHLY and CDR2 FYNNEI. This CDR3 is built from 17 residues. DNA for the CDR3: TGTGCCAGCACGGGACAGGAGCATACATACGCCAATCAGCCCCAGCATTTT. It codes for CASTGQEHTYANQPQHF.

The table lists this clonotype with a few counts. A much larger clonotype is one base distant, so this may be a read error. The chain employs TRBV7-2 and TRBJ2-3; the D is unclear. CDR3 length: 13 amino acids. Deletions cut 3 bases from V and 2 bases from J, with 6 bases between. CDR1 and CDR2 (germline): SGHTA, FQGNSA. In nucleotides, the CDR3 is TGTGCCAGCAGCTTTTCTACCACAGATACGCAGTATTTT. Residues: CASSFSTTDTQYF.

As for this clonotype: It may be a read error: a sequence one base away is much more abundant. The V and J genes are TRBV12-3 or TRBV12-4 and TRBJ2-5; the match to TRBD2 covers 7 bases. The CDR3 has 12 amino acids. The ends lost 6 bases at V and 5 bases at J; junction bases unmatched: 3. The CDR3 nucleotides are TGTGCCAGCAGAGCGGGAATTGAGACCCAGTACTTC. It yields the protein CASRAGIETQYF.

J is TRBJ1-5 and V is TRBV12-3 or TRBV12-4; the D gene is possibly TRBD1 (6 bases). The V gene lost 3 bases and the J gene lost 0 bases, with 9 bases spanning the gap. The CDR3 loop spans 15 amino acids. The CDR3 coding sequence is TGTGCCAGCAGTTTGGCAGGGGCTAGCAATCAGCCCCAGCATTTT. It codes for CASSLAGASNQPQHF.

This clonotype was counted a few times. The gene calls are TRBV2 and TRBJ2-1; the D gene is possibly TRBD2 (5 bases). Germline values: CDR1 SNHLY, CDR2 FYNNEI. This CDR3 region has 15 residues. V was clipped by 4 bases and J by 3 bases, with 13 bases between them. CDR3 bases: TGTGCCAGCAGTGGGGAGTGGGCTATCTACAATGAGCAGTTCTTC. Its translation is CASSGEWAIYNEQFF.

This clonotype turned up a few times. This rearrangement joins TRBV28 to TRBJ1-4; D unclear. The CDR3 extends over 15 amino acids. V was pared by 5 bases and J by 2 bases, with 12 bases between. Germline loops: CDR1 MDHEN, CDR2 SYDVKM. CDR3 region: CASSPDSETNEKLFF. Written as DNA, the CDR3 is TGTGCCAGCAGTCCGGACTCCGAGACTAATGAAAAACTGTTTTTT.